These T cell receptor beta chains were read from a single sample in a study of cytomegalovirus exposure and HLA in healthy donors. The protocol was immunoSEQ multiplex PCR, while the TCRdb copy is restricted to in-frame clones and leaves out a portion. This repertoire shows some 200,000 clones, 79% found once; its top ten account for 1.5%. The sample was PBMCs. These receptors originate from a girl aged 5-17 years in good health and CMV-seropositive. Both conserved end residues are part of each CDR3. D genes are given only for firm matches. The listing skips clone size in some rows; elsewhere it reads once, few, many or a size class.

V	J	D	size	CDR3	DNA
TRBV2	TRBJ2-5	TRBD1	.	CASSADRGQETQYF	TGTGCCAGCAGTGCGGACAGGGGGCAAGAGACCCAGTACTTC
TRBV5-1	TRBJ2-7	.	.	CASSLWTVVVADSYEQYF	TGCGCCAGCAGCTTATGGACAGTAGTGGTAGCAGATTCGTACGAGCAGTACTTC
TRBV4-1	TRBJ2-2	.	.	CASSLGLAADGELFF	TGCGCCAGCAGCCTTGGACTCGCCGCCGACGGGGAGCTGTTTTTT
TRBV6-5	TRBJ2-1	.	.	CASSTGNNEQFF	TGTGCCAGCAGCACCGGGAACAATGAGCAGTTCTTC
TRBV5-4	TRBJ2-5	TRBD2	.	CASSLGLAGNQETQYF	TGTGCCAGCAGCTTGGGGCTAGCGGGGAACCAAGAGACCCAGTACTTC
TRBV11-2	TRBJ1-6	.	.	CASSLDWTANSPLHF	TGTGCCAGCAGCTTAGATTGGACAGCCAATTCACCCCTCCACTTT
TRBV10-2	TRBJ2-3	.	.	CATRWADTSTDTQYF	TGCGCCACTCGCTGGGCAGACACTAGCACAGATACGCAGTATTTT
TRBV5-1	TRBJ2-1	TRBD1	few	CASSLGQGNTKSIYNEQFF	TGCGCCAGCAGCTTGGGACAGGGAAACACTAAAAGTATCTACAATGAGCAGTTCTTC
TRBV6-4	TRBJ2-5	.	.	CASSARQFPGETQYF	TGTGCCAGCAGTGCCCGACAGTTCCCAGGGGAGACCCAGTACTTC
TRBV2	TRBJ1-4	.	.	CASYRGEKLFF	TGTGCCAGTTATCGGGGGGAAAAACTGTTTTTT
TRBV5-5	TRBJ1-6	.	few	CASSPGDNYSPLHF	TGTGCCAGCAGCCCTGGGGACAATTATTCACCCCTCCACTTT
TRBV5-1	TRBJ2-5	TRBD2	.	CASSVTGGYQETQYF	TGCGCCAGCAGCGTAACGGGGGGGTACCAAGAGACCCAGTACTTC
TRBV30	TRBJ1-1	.	.	CAWSALIGATTRTEAFF	TGTGCCTGGAGTGCCCTGATAGGGGCAACAACAAGAACTGAAGCTTTCTTT
TRBV5-4	TRBJ2-7	.	.	CASSLPGVPSEQYF	TGTGCCAGCAGCTTGCCAGGGGTCCCCAGCGAGCAGTACTTC
TRBV11-2	TRBJ2-7	TRBD2	once	CASSRGLAGDLSYEQYF	TGTGCCAGCAGCCGGGGACTAGCGGGGGACCTTTCCTACGAGCAGTACTTC
TRBV7-9	TRBJ2-3	TRBD2	.	CASSPPGGGASDTQYF	TGTGCCAGCAGCCCCCCCGGCGGGGGGGCCTCGGATACGCAGTATTTT
TRBV6-1	TRBJ1-1	.	.	CASSARRLTGTGTEAFF	TGTGCCAGCAGTGCCCGACGACTAACAGGGACGGGGACTGAAGCTTTCTTT
TRBV25-1	TRBJ1-2	.	few	CASSGGGLGYGYTF	TGTGCCAGCAGTGGGGGGGGGTTAGGGTATGGCTACACCTTC
TRBV5-1	TRBJ1-4	.	.	CASSRGGESEKLFF	TGCGCCAGCAGCCGGGGGGGGGAAAGCGAAAAACTGTTTTTT
TRBV10-3	TRBJ1-1	.	.	CAISAIGGNEAFF	TGTGCCATCAGTGCAATAGGCGGCAATGAAGCTTTCTTT
TRBV7-9	TRBJ2-4	TRBD1	once	CASSPGTVSIQYF	TGTGCCAGCAGCCCCGGGACAGTATCAATTCAGTACTTC
TRBV4-3	TRBJ2-3	.	.	CASSQARVADTQYF	TGCGCCAGCAGCCAAGCCAGGGTTGCAGATACGCAGTATTTT
TRBV19	TRBJ1-4	.	.	CASSPVSKNEKLFF	TGTGCCAGTAGTCCCGTCAGTAAAAATGAAAAACTGTTTTTT
TRBV13	TRBJ1-2	TRBD1	.	CASSPRTGVDYGYTF	TGTGCCAGCAGCCCAAGGACAGGGGTAGACTATGGCTACACCTTC
TRBV6-1	TRBJ2-5	TRBD2	few	CASILSGGAGETQYF	TGTGCCAGCATTCTAAGCGGGGGGGCCGGAGAGACCCAGTACTTC
TRBV10-3	TRBJ1-2	TRBD1	.	CAISATGGGYGYTF	TGTGCCATCAGTGCGACAGGGGGTGGGTATGGCTACACCTTC
TRBV13	TRBJ2-1	TRBD2	.	CASSLGDSGDYNEQFF	TGTGCCAGCAGCTTAGGAGATAGCGGGGACTACAATGAGCAGTTCTTC
TRBV7-6	TRBJ1-1	.	.	CASSLSGTEAFF	TGTGCCAGCAGCTTATCAGGGACTGAAGCTTTCTTT
TRBV5-1	TRBJ2-7	.	.	CASSLDRAYEQYF	TGCGCCAGCAGCCTGGACAGAGCCTACGAGCAGTACTTC
TRBV7-9	TRBJ2-5	TRBD2	.	CASSAPSSGGLEGQETQYF	TGTGCCAGCAGCGCACCATCTAGCGGGGGGCTCGAGGGGCAAGAGACCCAGTACTTC
TRBV2	TRBJ2-5	TRBD2	.	CARSRGGGGETQYF	TGTGCCAGGTCACGCGGGGGGGGCGGAGAGACCCAGTACTTC
TRBV30	TRBJ2-2	.	.	CAWTAGPGELFF	TGTGCCTGGACGGCAGGGCCCGGGGAGCTGTTTTTT
TRBV29-1	TRBJ2-7	TRBD1	.	CSVDGTGGRYEQYF	TGCAGCGTTGATGGGACAGGGGGCAGATACGAGCAGTACTTC
TRBV27	TRBJ2-5	.	.	CASSFAGIGETQYF	TGTGCCAGCAGTTTTGCGGGGATAGGAGAGACCCAGTACTTC
TRBV19	TRBJ2-7	TRBD2	.	CASSMGTSGGLGEQYF	TGTGCCAGTAGTATGGGGACTAGCGGGGGCCTTGGGGAGCAGTACTTC
TRBV5-1	TRBJ2-3	.	.	CASSLGGGTDTQYF	TGCGCCAGCAGCTTGGGGGGGGGCACAGATACGCAGTATTTT
TRBV11-2	TRBJ2-7	TRBD2	few	CASSLAGARLAGAYF	TGTGCCAGCAGCTTAGCCGGGGCAAGACTAGCGGGGGCTTACTTC
TRBV18	TRBJ2-1	.	.	CASSPGTDGWQFF	TGTGCCAGCTCACCAGGGACTGATGGTTGGCAGTTCTTC
TRBV27	TRBJ2-2	TRBD1	.	CASRSTGGKGTGELFF	TGTGCCAGCCGGTCGACAGGGGGCAAGGGGACCGGGGAGCTGTTTTTT
TRBV6-5	TRBJ1-4	.	.	CASSYGQNEKLFF	TGTGCCAGCAGTTACGGCCAGAATGAAAAACTGTTTTTT